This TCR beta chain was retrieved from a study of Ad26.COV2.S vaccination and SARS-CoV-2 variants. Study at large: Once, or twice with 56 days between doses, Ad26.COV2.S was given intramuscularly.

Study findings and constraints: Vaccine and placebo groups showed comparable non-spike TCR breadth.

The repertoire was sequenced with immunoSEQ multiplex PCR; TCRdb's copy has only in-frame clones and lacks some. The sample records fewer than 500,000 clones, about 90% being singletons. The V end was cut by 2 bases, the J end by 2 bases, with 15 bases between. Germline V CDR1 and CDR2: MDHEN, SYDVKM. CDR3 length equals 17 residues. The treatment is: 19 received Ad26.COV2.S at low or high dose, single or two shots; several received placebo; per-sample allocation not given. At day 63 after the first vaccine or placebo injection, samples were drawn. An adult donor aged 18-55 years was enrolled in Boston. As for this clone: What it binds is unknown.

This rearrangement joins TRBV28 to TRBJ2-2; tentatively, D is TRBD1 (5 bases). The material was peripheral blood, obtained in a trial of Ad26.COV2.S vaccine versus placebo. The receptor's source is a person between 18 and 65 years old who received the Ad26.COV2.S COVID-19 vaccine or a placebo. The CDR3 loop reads CASSLSWGPLNTGELFF. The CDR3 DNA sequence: TGTGCCAGCAGTTTAAGTTGGGGCCCACTTAACACCGGGGAGCTGTTTTTT.